This passage covers 28 T cell receptor beta chains from one sample sequenced in a study of blood T cell repertoires in COVID-19. Some clones are missing from TCRdb's copy, which holds only in-frame ones; the method was immunoSEQ multiplex PCR. This repertoire shows 120,000 to 150,000 clones, about 82% found once; its top ten account for 6.2%. Specimen: PBMCs or T cells enriched from blood (not recorded which). The receptor set was obtained from a woman in her forties who had recovered from COVID-19.

This clone was detected a few times. The gene calls are TRBV15 and TRBJ2-3; 8 positions agree with TRBD1. CDR3 length equals 15 residues. The germline V gene has CDR1 LNHNV and CDR2 YYDKDF (reference sequence). Losses at the gene ends were 0 bases for V and 1 base for J; bases not matched to a gene: 0. CDR3 DNA: TGTGCCACCAGCAGAGAGACAGGGGGCACAGATACGCAGTATTTT. This codes for CATSRETGGTDTQYF.

This clone occurred once. This rearrangement joins TRBV3-1 (or the pseudogene TRBV3-2) to TRBJ2-1, with TRBD2 matching over 9 bases. The CDR3 is 14 amino acids. Per germline, CDR1 LGHDT and CDR2 YNNKEL (reference sequence). The J segment lost 5 bases and the V segment lost 4 bases, leaving 3 bases of the junction unmatched. The CDR3 DNA reads TGTGCCAGCAGCCTGGGACTAGCCAACAATGAGCAGTTCTTC. This codes for CASSLGLANNEQFF.

The table lists this clone with a few counts. The V and J genes are TRBV5-6 and TRBJ1-5, with a tentative D call TRBD1 (6 bases). This CDR3 is 14 amino acids long. Germline V gives CDR1 SGHDT, CDR2 YYEEEE. With 1 base removed from V and 6 bases from J, the gap between germline ends came to 11 bases. CDR3 in DNA: TGTGCCAGCAGCTTGAGGGGGGGAGGTCAGCCCCAGCATTTT. This translates into CASSLRGGGQPQHF.

The CDR3 DNA is TGTGCCAGCAGTATAGCGGGGGGCCTCACAGATACGCAGTATTTT. Its translation is CASSIAGGLTDTQYF. The rearrangement links TRBV2 to TRBJ2-3, with TRBD2 matching over 10 bases. V lost 5 bases, J lost 2 bases, and 4 bases stayed unmatched. CDR1 is SNHLY and CDR2 is FYNNEI in the germline V gene. There are 15 residues in the CDR3.

The chain employs TRBV6-5 and TRBJ2-5; 8 bases are a match to TRBD2. In germline, CDR1 is MNHEY, CDR2 SVGAGI. This CDR3 is built from 13 residues. V trimming: 8 bases; J trimming: 4 bases; junction bases outside the gene matches: 6. CDR3 sequence reads: CASGLAGGETQYF. The CDR3 DNA reads as TGTGCCAGCGGACTAGCTGGGGGAGAGACCCAGTACTTC.

The rearrangement joins TRBV9 to TRBJ1-2; maybe TRBD1 (5 bases). This CDR3 region has 17 residues. In germline, CDR1 is SGDLS, CDR2 YYNGEE. Deletions cut 0 bases from V and 1 base from J, with 16 bases between. The DNA of the CDR3 is TGTGCCAGCAGCGTAGAGGGCGGGACCCTGGGTAACTATGGCTACACCTTC. Amino acids: CASSVEGGTLGNYGYTF.

This clone was picked up one time. The J gene is TRBJ1-1, the V gene TRBV2, with 9 bases matching TRBD1. The CDR3 loop spans 15 amino acids. Losses at the gene ends were 5 bases for V and 4 bases for J; bases not matched to a gene: 8. The germline V gene has CDR1 SNHLY and CDR2 FYNNEI. CDR3 loop: CASSLQGDRATEAFF. CDR3 sequence (DNA): TGTGCCAGCAGTCTCCAGGGGGACAGGGCCACTGAAGCTTTCTTT. The full variable domain, rest sourced from reference TRBV2 and TRBJ1-1, is EPEVTQTPSHQVTQMGQEVILRCVPISNHLYFYWYRQILGQKVEFLVSFYNNEISEKSEIFDDQFSVERPDGSNFTLKIRSTKLEDSAMYFCASSLQGDRATEAFFGQGTRLTVV.

The gene calls are TRBV2 and TRBJ2-3; 9 bases are shared with TRBD2. Germline trimming cut 7 bases from V and 1 base from J; bases unmatched to any gene: 6. The CDR3 is 15 amino acids. Germline CDR1 SNHLY, CDR2 FYNNEI. In DNA, the CDR3 is TGTGCCAGCACCGAATGGACTAGCGGCACAGATACGCAGTATTTT. Protein product: CASTEWTSGTDTQYF.

V is TRBV3-1 (or the pseudogene TRBV3-2) and J is TRBJ1-1; D perhaps matches TRBD1 (6 bases). The CDR3 loop spans 15 amino acids. The germline V and J ends were trimmed by 4 bases and 1 base, with 13 bases remaining between them. Germline-derived CDR1 and CDR2 are LGHDT and YNNKEL (reference sequence). CDR3 coding DNA: TGTGCCAGCAGCCCCAGGACAGCCCAGAACACTGAAGCTTTCTTT. It yields the protein CASSPRTAQNTEAFF.

In this sample, this clone turned up a few times. This sequence joins TRBV6-4 and TRBJ2-2; D is undetermined. CDR3 length: 13 residues. Germline V gene sequence: CDR1 MRHNA, CDR2 SNTAGT. The V and J ends lost 6 bases and 7 bases respectively, with 12 bases between them. The CDR3 DNA reads as TGTGCCAGCAGCGCTATCGAGCACGGGGAGCTGTTTTTT. Protein sequence: CASSAIEHGELFF.

The chain carries TRBV27 and TRBJ2-7; 7 bases match TRBD1. Germline CDR1 and CDR2: MNHEY and SMNVEV (reference sequence). V lost 5 bases, J lost 2 bases, and 6 bases stayed unmatched. This CDR3 has 14 residues. The DNA for the CDR3 is TGTGCCAGCAGTCCGGGGACAGCCACCTACGAGCAGTACTTC. Translating gives CASSPGTATYEQYF.

This chain uses TRBV4-1 with TRBJ1-1, with D hard to call. Germline CDR1 is MGHRA and CDR2 is YSYEKL. The CDR3 contains 18 residues. The ends were cut back, 0 bases at V and 1 base at J, with 18 bases in the middle. The CDR3 DNA reads TGCGCCAGCAGCCAAGAACCCCCCTTGATGAGCGCGAACACTGAAGCTTTCTTT. It is translated as CASSQEPPLMSANTEAFF.

This chain joins TRBV27 and TRBJ1-6, with D perhaps matching TRBD1 (5 bases). Germline V gene lookup returns CDR1 MNHEY and CDR2 SMNVEV (reference sequence). This CDR3 has 14 residues. V lost 3 bases to trimming and J lost 8 bases, with 11 bases between them. As DNA, the CDR3 is TGTGCCAGCAGTTTGGGGGGTGCGGATTCACCCCTCCACTTT. Translating it yields CASSLGGADSPLHF.

This sequence joins TRBV27 and TRBJ1-5; 8 bases are a match to TRBD1. CDR3 length: 15 amino acids. The germline V gene encodes CDR1 MNHEY and CDR2 SMNVEV (reference sequence). V was pared by 7 bases and J by 6 bases, with 11 bases of the junction left unmatched. The CDR3 sequence: CASNPQGAVGQPQHF. Here the CDR3 DNA reads TGTGCCAGCAACCCTCAGGGGGCGGTCGGTCAGCCCCAGCATTTT.

The genes are TRBV7-2 and TRBJ1-5; perhaps TRBD1 as D (5 bases). Trimming cost V 2 bases and J 3 bases, with 11 bases left between them. This CDR3 is 15 amino acids long. Per germline, CDR1 SGHTA and CDR2 FQGNSA. CDR3 sequence reads: CASSLYPGNNQPQHF. The DNA of the CDR3 is TGTGCCAGCAGCTTATACCCAGGGAACAATCAGCCCCAGCATTTT.

This chain connects TRBV4-1 to TRBJ1-2; no reliable D call. The V gene lost 0 bases and the J gene lost 8 bases, with 10 bases spanning the gap. Germline values: CDR1 MGHRA, CDR2 YSYEKL. The CDR3 is made up of 13 amino acids. The CDR3 nucleotides read TGCGCCAGCAGCCAAGATCCGCGGGTAGGCTACACCTTC. Protein sequence: CASSQDPRVGYTF.

This clone was detected many times. This chain joins TRBV11-2 and TRBJ2-1; TRBD2 matches at 10 bases. The CDR3 contains 16 residues. The V segment lost 3 bases and the J segment 7 bases; nucleotides outside the gene matches: 9. Per germline, CDR1 SGHAT and CDR2 FQNNGV. The CDR3 region has the DNA TGTGCCAGCAGCTTTATTGTCCTAGCGGGAGCGAATGAGCAGTTCTTC. It encodes CASSFIVLAGANEQFF.

This chain joins TRBV13 and TRBJ2-1, with 12 bases that match TRBD2. The CDR3 runs 13 residues. J was trimmed by 10 bases and V by 5 bases; bases with no gene match: 3. Germline assignment: CDR1 PRHDT and CDR2 FYEKMQ (reference sequence). As DNA, the CDR3 is TGTGCCAGCAGCCCGACTAGCGGGAGAGAGCAGTTCTTC. The encoded protein is CASSPTSGREQFF. The entire variable domain, with the rest obtained from reference TRBV13 and TRBJ2-1, is as follows: AAGVIQSPRHLIKEKRETATLKCYPIPRHDTVYWYQQGPGQDPQFLISFYEKMQSDKGSIPDRFSAQQFSDYHSELNMSSLELGDSALYFCASSPTSGREQFFGPGTRLTVL.

The chain employs TRBV20-1 and TRBJ2-1; TRBD1 matches at 10 bases. This CDR3 contains 15 residues. Germline CDR1 reads DFQATT; CDR2 reads SNEGSKA (reference sequence). With 3 bases clipped from V and 6 bases from J, the junction kept 8 bases outside the gene matches. The CDR3 DNA sequence: TGCAGTGCTAGTCATAGCCGGACAGGGGGCAATGAGCAGTTCTTC. Protein sequence: CSASHSRTGGNEQFF.

The chain couples TRBV10-3 to TRBJ2-5; D not certain. Germline V lookup: CDR1 ENHRY, CDR2 SYGVKD. The CDR3 has 14 residues. Trimming took off 3 bases at V and 5 bases at J, with 13 bases between the two ends. For the CDR3, the DNA is TGTGCCATCAGTGACTCGTGGGCCCGGGAGACCCAGTACTTC. It is translated as CAISDSWARETQYF.

This chain connects TRBV9 to TRBJ1-6, with TRBD1 matching over 8 bases. Germline V gene data show CDR1 as SGDLS and CDR2 as YYNGEE. The CDR3 loop spans 15 amino acids. Trimming removed 3 bases from V and 10 bases from J; junction bases left unmatched: 9. The CDR3 spells CASSAGQGLQSPLHF. CDR3 nucleotide sequence: TGTGCCAGCAGCGCAGGACAGGGACTACAATCACCCCTCCACTTT. Variable domain in full (rest from reference TRBV9 and TRBJ1-6): DSGVTQTPKHLITATGQRVTLRCSPRSGDLSVYWYQQSLDQGLQFLIQYYNGEERAKGNILERFSAQQFPDLHSELNLSSLELGDSALYFCASSAGQGLQSPLHFGNGTRLTVT.

This chain joins TRBV30 and TRBJ2-1, with 8 bases lining up with TRBD2. Trimming cost V 3 bases and J 3 bases; bases outside gene matches: 10. The germline gives CDR1 GTSNPN, CDR2 SVGIG (reference sequence). The length of the CDR3 is 16 residues. The CDR3 protein is CAWSPPGAGGYNEQFF. DNA for the CDR3: TGTGCCTGGAGCCCCCCGGGGGCGGGAGGCTACAATGAGCAGTTCTTC.

This chain uses TRBV28 with TRBJ1-5; D might be TRBD1 (6 bases). Trimming took off 7 bases at V and 4 bases at J, with 8 bases between the two ends. The CDR3 extends over 12 amino acids. Germline V gene sequence: CDR1 MDHEN, CDR2 SYDVKM. CDR3 residues: CASIRGNQPQHF. CDR3 in DNA: TGTGCCAGCATCAGGGGAAATCAGCCCCAGCATTTT.

The chain joins TRBV2 to TRBJ1-5, with 9 positions matching TRBD1. V lost 10 bases, J lost 3 bases, and 7 bases stayed unmatched. The CDR3 totals 14 residues. Germline V CDR1 and CDR2: SNHLY, FYNNEI. In nucleotides, the CDR3 is TGTGCCATAAAGGGACAGGGCTTCAATCAGCCCCAGCATTTT. It encodes CAIKGQGFNQPQHF.

The chain recombines TRBV11-3 with TRBJ2-5; 11 positions agree with TRBD2. The J segment lost 8 bases and the V segment lost 2 bases, leaving 10 bases of the junction unmatched. Germline CDR1 reads SGHNT; CDR2 reads YENEEA. The CDR3 sequence is 16 residues long. The CDR3 bases are TGTGCCAGCAGCTTATATAGCGGGGGGGCGGGTGCAACCCAGTACTTC. This codes for CASSLYSGGAGATQYF.

The V call is TRBV27, the J call TRBJ2-7; 14 bases match TRBD2. V trimming: 5 bases; J trimming: 2 bases; junction bases outside the gene matches: 17. Germline lookup yields CDR1 MNHEY and CDR2 SMNVEV (reference sequence). The CDR3 has 20 amino acids. In DNA, the CDR3 is TGTGCCAGCAGTCTCCCTCCCCCCGGGACTAGCGGGAGAGGGCCCTACGAGCAGTACTTC. It codes for CASSLPPPGTSGRGPYEQYF.

The sample holds one count of this clone. The rearrangement uses TRBV5-6 and TRBJ2-7; 7 bases are shared with TRBD2. Looked up from germline, CDR1 is SGHDT and CDR2 is YYEEEE. This CDR3 region has 13 residues. V shed 3 bases, J shed 2 bases, and the junction held 2 bases outside the gene matches. The DNA for the CDR3 is TGTGCCAGCAGCTCTAGCGGACCCTACGAGCAGTACTTC. Protein sequence: CASSSSGPYEQYF.

The gene calls are TRBV18 and TRBJ1-6; 7 bases map to TRBD1. The CDR3 has 14 amino acids. Germline CDR1 is KGHSH and CDR2 is LQKENI. V lost 5 bases and J lost 5; bases outside the gene matches: 3. The CDR3 spells CASSSGTDNSPLHF. The CDR3 DNA reads TGTGCCAGCTCATCGGGGACAGATAATTCACCCCTCCACTTT.